The 22 T cell receptor beta chains below were found in one sample sequenced in a study of T-cell reconstitution after alpha-beta-depleted transplantation in children. Using unique molecular identifiers, the investigators prepared the TCRbeta library. MiXCR was run by TCRdb on the PCR reads, yielding one entry per CDR3 protein. This table has around 600,000 distinct CDR3 sequences, under 25% appearing once. This specimen consisted of PBMCs, mostly from graft donor cells, obtained 360 days after TCRalphabeta/CD19-depleted stem cell transplant. These receptors all stem from a boy less than two years old who had a stem cell transplant for acute myeloid leukemia, so the T cells may come from the graft donor.

This clonotype occurred a few times. The chain employs TRBV7-2 and TRBJ2-5, with D unresolved. Trimming cost V 4 bases and J 3 bases, with 12 bases left between them. The CDR3 covers 14 residues. Germline V gene lookup returns CDR1 SGHTA and CDR2 FQGNSA. CDR3 DNA: TGTGCCAGCAGCTACCAACGCGCGGAAGAGACCCAGTACTTC. Translated, it gives CASSYQRAEETQYF.

The chain uses TRBV5-6 and TRBJ2-2; D is unresolved. Germline lookup yields CDR1 SGHDT and CDR2 YYEEEE. This CDR3 comprises 15 residues. V was cut by 4 bases and J by 2 bases, with 12 bases left in between. The CDR3 loop is CASSLMTLNTGELFF. The DNA of the CDR3 is TGTGCCAGCAGCCTGATGACCCTTAACACCGGGGAGCTGTTTTTT.

This clonotype showed up many times. The chain uses TRBV6-2 or TRBV6-3 and TRBJ2-2, with unresolved D. There are 17 residues in the CDR3. Germline CDR1 reads MNHEY; CDR2 reads SVGEGT. V gave up 4 bases and J gave up 4 bases, with 19 bases separating them. In nucleotides, the CDR3 is TGTGCCAGCAGTTCCTACCTTACCCTCTGGGGCACCGGGGAGCTGTTTTTT. It yields the protein CASSSYLTLWGTGELFF.

This clonotype has a handful of counts. In DNA, the CDR3 is TGCAGCTCCGGGGAGGGGGGCCCCGAGACCCAGTACTTC. Protein product: CSSGEGGPETQYF. The rearrangement links TRBV29-1 to TRBJ2-5; D is possibly TRBD2 (7 bases). Germline lookup yields CDR1 SQVTM and CDR2 ANQGSEA. V dropped 8 bases and J dropped 5 bases, with 18 bases sitting between them. This CDR3 is 13 amino acids long.

The chain couples TRBV6-1 to TRBJ1-6; maybe TRBD1 (6 bases). Trimming removed 6 bases from V and 0 bases from J, with 21 bases in between. Germline CDR1 is MNHNS and CDR2 is SASEGT. The CDR3 length is 19 residues. This CDR3 is CASSPTWTALSSYNSPLHF. CDR3 DNA sequence: TGTGCCAGCAGCCCTACCTGGACAGCCCTAAGCTCCTATAATTCACCCCTCCACTTT.

This clonotype was recorded at least ten times. The V call is TRBV5-1, the J call TRBJ2-1, with D tentatively TRBD1 (6 bases). The CDR3 totals 17 residues. The V gene lost 1 base and the J gene lost 4 bases, with 18 bases spanning the gap. Germline V CDR1 and CDR2: SGHRS, YFSETQ. The CDR3 DNA reads TGCGCCAGCAGCTTGTTTAACAGGGAAGCAGGGTACAATGAGCAGTTCTTC. It encodes CASSLFNREAGYNEQFF.

This clonotype was detected ten times or more. CDR3 residues: CASSDRGYEQYV. In nucleotides, the CDR3 is TGTGCCAGCAGCGACAGAGGATACGAGCAGTACGTC. The chain uses TRBV13 and TRBJ2-7; D is possibly TRBD1 (5 bases). The ends were cut back, 5 bases at V and 4 bases at J, with 9 bases in the middle. Germline lookup yields CDR1 PRHDT and CDR2 FYEKMQ (reference sequence). The length of the CDR3 is 12 residues.

This sequence joins TRBV6-6 and TRBJ2-3, with unresolved D. Germline CDR1 and CDR2: MNHNY and SVGAGI (reference sequence). The V and J ends lost 0 bases and 6 bases respectively, with 7 bases between them. The CDR3 is made up of 13 amino acids. CDR3 loop: CASSYSAGDTQYF. The CDR3, as DNA: TGTGCCAGCAGTTACTCAGCTGGGGATACGCAGTATTTT.

This chain links TRBV28 with TRBJ2-7; D is perhaps TRBD1 (6 bases). V shed 5 bases and J shed 3 bases, with 8 bases lying between them. The germline V gene encodes CDR1 MDHEN and CDR2 SYDVKM. This CDR3 has 12 residues. CDR3: CASSPDSYEQYV. CDR3 nucleotide sequence: TGTGCCAGCAGTCCGGACAGCTACGAGCAGTACGTC.

In its sample, this clonotype was seen many times. V is TRBV3-1 and J is TRBJ1-2; D possibly corresponds to TRBD1 (6 bases). Per the germline V gene, CDR1 is LGHDT and CDR2 is YNNKEL (reference sequence). The CDR3 is 14 amino acids. Trimming left V 0 bases short and J 7 bases short, with 12 bases between. CDR3 residues: CASSQDYRVGGYTF. Here the CDR3 DNA reads TGTGCCAGCAGCCAAGATTACAGGGTCGGTGGCTACACCTTC.

This clonotype showed up many times. The CDR3 protein is CASSRSASRSYNEQFF. CDR3 nucleotides: TGTGCCAGCAGTCGATCTGCGAGCAGGTCCTACAATGAGCAGTTCTTC. The chain carries TRBV12-3 or TRBV12-4 and TRBJ2-1; no reliable D call. Trimming removed 5 bases from V and 1 base from J, with 15 bases in between. This CDR3 has 16 amino acids.

This clonotype appeared a few times. The rearrangement joins TRBV5-1 to TRBJ2-5; the D is unclear. The CDR3 runs to 17 residues. Trimming removed 0 bases at V and 5 bases at J, with 20 bases between. The germline gives CDR1 SGHRS, CDR2 YFSETQ. CDR3 DNA sequence: TGCGCCAGCAGCTTGGCCGGCCGCAACGCGATACGGGAGACCCAGTACTTC. Amino acid sequence: CASSLAGRNAIRETQYF. Full variable domain (missing parts from reference TRBV5-1 and TRBJ2-5): KAGVTQTPRYLIKTRGQQVTLSCSPISGHRSVSWYQQTPGQGLQFLFEYFSETQRNKGNFPGRFSGRQFSNSRSEMNVSTLELGDSALYLCASSLAGRNAIRETQYFGPGTRLLVL.

This clonotype was seen many times. The chain carries TRBV7-2 and TRBJ2-4, with 8 bases fitting TRBD2. V gave up 1 base and J gave up 4 bases; unmatched junction bases: 3. Per germline, CDR1 SGHTA and CDR2 FQGNSA. This CDR3 is 15 amino acids long. DNA of the CDR3: TGTGCCAGCAGCTTAGGTAGCGGGGCTAAAAACATTCAGTACTTC. Protein product: CASSLGSGAKNIQYF.

This clonotype has just one count. J is TRBJ2-7 and V is TRBV5-1, with unresolved D. V lost 1 base to trimming and J lost 0 bases, with 14 bases between them. This CDR3 contains 16 residues. Looked up from germline, CDR1 is SGHRS and CDR2 is YFSETQ. The CDR3 loop reads CASSLPGRLDSYEQYV. CDR3 nucleotide sequence: TGCGCCAGCAGCTTGCCGGGCAGGCTAGACTCCTACGAGCAGTACGTC.

This chain joins TRBV15 and TRBJ2-7; a weak D match, TRBD2 (6 bases). The germline V gene encodes CDR1 LNHNV and CDR2 YYDKDF (reference sequence). The CDR3 is made up of 17 amino acids. V was pared by 0 bases and J by 0 bases, with 15 bases between. The CDR3 nucleotides are TGTGCCACCAGCAGAGATCCGAGGGACTCTGTCTCCTACGAGCAGTACTTC. It translates to CATSRDPRDSVSYEQYF. The complete variable domain, with remaining parts taken from reference TRBV15 and TRBJ2-7, reads DAMVIQNPRYQVTQFGKPVTLSCSQTLNHNVMYWYQQKSSQAPKLLFHYYDKDFNNEADTPDNFQSRRPNTSFCFLDIRSPGLGDTAMYLCATSRDPRDSVSYEQYFGPGTRLTVT.

The chain carries TRBV5-1 and TRBJ2-1; D remains unclear. The CDR3 is made up of 14 amino acids. V shed 7 bases and J shed 3 bases, with 14 bases lying between them. Per the germline V gene, CDR1 is SGHRS and CDR2 is YFSETQ. CDR3: CASREGNLYNEQFF. Written as DNA, the CDR3 is TGCGCCAGCCGAGAAGGGAATCTCTACAATGAGCAGTTCTTC.

The chain employs TRBV7-9 and TRBJ2-1; the D is unclear. The V gene's germline CDR1 is SEHNR and CDR2 FQNEAQ (reference sequence). The CDR3 has 14 amino acids. Trimming took 4 bases from V and 8 from J, leaving 15 bases between them. CDR3 in DNA: TGTGCCAGCAGCTCCGATGTGATGTTTTATGAGCAGTTCTTC. Its protein is CASSSDVMFYEQFF. The entire variable domain, with the rest obtained from reference TRBV7-9 and TRBJ2-1, is as follows: DTGVSQNPRHKITKRGQNVTFRCDPISEHNRLYWYRQTLGQGPEFLTYFQNEAQLEKSRLLSDRFSAERPKGSFSTLEIQRTEQGDSAMYLCASSSDVMFYEQFFGPGTRLTVL.

The table lists this clonotype with a few counts. The chain employs TRBV20-1 and TRBJ2-5, with TRBD2 matching 12 bases. The CDR3 loop spans 19 amino acids. After removal of 6 bases from V and 0 bases from J, the junction contained 17 bases not matched to a gene. Germline values: CDR1 DFQATT, CDR2 SNEGSKA (reference sequence). In DNA, the CDR3 is TGCAGTGCGACTACACCGGGGCTAGCGGGGGGGCTGTACCAAGAGACCCAGTACTTC. Protein: CSATTPGLAGGLYQETQYF.

This sequence joins TRBV6-5 and TRBJ2-2, with 8 nucleotides matching TRBD1. This CDR3 is 17 amino acids long. V lost 4 bases, J lost 6 bases, and 13 bases stayed unmatched. CDR1 is MNHEY, CDR2 SVGAGI, per germline. CDR3 in amino acids: CASSLPQGASLPGELFF. As DNA, the CDR3 is TGTGCCAGCAGTTTGCCTCAGGGGGCATCTCTCCCCGGGGAGCTGTTTTTT.

This clonotype was seen ten or more times. V usage is TRBV29-1 and J usage is TRBJ1-1; 10 bases are shared with TRBD1. The germline V gene has CDR1 SQVTM and CDR2 ANQGSEA. J gave up 1 base and V 4 bases, and 6 bases lay outside the gene matches. The CDR3 contains 15 residues. The CDR3 DNA is TGCAGCGTTGTTCGACAGGGGGCAGGGAACACTGAAGCTTTCTTT. Protein sequence: CSVVRQGAGNTEAFF.

The gene calls are TRBV20-1 and TRBJ1-4, with no clear D. Trimming took off 0 bases at V and 6 bases at J, with 14 bases between the two ends. The germline V gene encodes CDR1 DFQATT and CDR2 SNEGSKA (reference sequence). This CDR3 is built from 15 residues. The CDR3 DNA sequence: TGCAGTGCTAGAGATCGATGTCAGCGTCATGAAAAACTGTTTTTT. This encodes CSARDRCQRHEKLFF.

This clonotype came up once. V is TRBV7-6 and J is TRBJ2-7; D uncertain. With 2 bases removed from V and 0 bases from J, the gap between germline ends came to 14 bases. Germline CDR1 SGHVS, CDR2 FNYEAQ. The CDR3 covers 16 residues. CDR3: CASSLSKDKSSYEQYF. In DNA form, the CDR3 reads TGTGCCAGCAGCTTATCTAAGGATAAGAGCTCCTACGAGCAGTACTTC.